The rows below give T cell receptor beta chains drawn from one sample of a study of identical twins. Using its own MiXCR run on the 5' RACE reads, TCRdb lists one record per CDR3 protein. Found here are some 500,000 distinct CDR3 sequences, about 20% of them singletons; the top ten hold 0.91%. These data also featured in a second study, about T cells expressing NK-cell markers.

Specimen: CD4+ T cells sorted from blood. These receptors came from a young woman in good health. Both conserved end residues are part of each CDR3. A D gene is named only where the DNA matches it firmly. Not all rows give a size; the values are once, few, many and, for expanded clones, a class.

CDR3	DNA	size	length	V	J	D
CASSPGQGAHYEQYF	TGCGCCAGCAGCCCCGGACAGGGGGCCCACTACGAGCAGTACTTC	.	15	TRBV5-1	TRBJ2-7	TRBD1
CSARARTEAFF	TGCAGTGCTAGAGCACGCACTGAAGCTTTCTTT	few	11	TRBV20-1	TRBJ1-1	.
CSAWVNTEAFF	TGCAGTGCTTGGGTGAACACTGAAGCTTTCTTT	.	11	TRBV20-1	TRBJ1-1	.
CSAYLAGGYNEQFF	TGCAGTGCTTACTTAGCGGGGGGATACAATGAGCAGTTCTTC	.	14	TRBV20-1	TRBJ2-1	TRBD2
CASKRAGPDTQYF	TGTGCCAGCAAAAGGGCCGGACCAGATACGCAGTATTTT	.	13	TRBV6-1	TRBJ2-3	.
CASNGAAPGSAQYF	TGTGCCAGCAACGGAGCGGCCCCGGGGTCTGCGCAGTATTTT	.	14	TRBV9	TRBJ2-3	.
CASSEGLASGELFF	TGTGCCAGCAGTGAAGGACTAGCTTCCGGGGAGCTGTTTTTT	few	14	TRBV6-1	TRBJ2-2	TRBD2
CASSLSRGEQYF	TGTGCCAGCAGTTTATCGAGGGGCGAGCAGTACTTC	few	12	TRBV27	TRBJ2-7	.
CSARNPAGASYEQYF	TGCAGTGCTAGAAATCCAGCGGGGGCTTCGTACGAGCAGTACTTC	few	15	TRBV20-1	TRBJ2-7	TRBD2
CASSNLAGFNEQFF	TGCGCCAGCAGCAATCTAGCGGGGTTCAATGAGCAGTTCTTC	.	14	TRBV5-1	TRBJ2-1	TRBD2
CASGESGTKTEAFF	TGCGCCAGCGGGGAGTCCGGGACAAAGACTGAAGCTTTCTTT	.	14	TRBV5-1	TRBJ1-1	.
CASSREADTEAFF	TGTGCCAGTAGTAGGGAGGCGGACACTGAAGCTTTCTTT	.	13	TRBV19	TRBJ1-1	.
CASSTRPVTNQPQHF	TGTGCCAGTAGTACCCGACCAGTGACCAATCAGCCCCAGCATTTT	.	15	TRBV19	TRBJ1-5	.
CAIRDTGVNEAFF	TGTGCCATCAGGGATACAGGGGTAAATGAAGCTTTCTTT	few	13	TRBV10-3	TRBJ1-1	TRBD1
CASKRAVSNQPQHF	TGTGCCTCAAAGCGGGCGGTTAGCAATCAGCCCCAGCATTTT	.	14	TRBV6-2/TRBV6-3	TRBJ1-5	.
CSATWTGSYEQYF	TGCAGTGCTACTTGGACCGGCTCCTACGAGCAGTACTTC	many	13	TRBV20-1	TRBJ2-7	.
CASSQGQGEAQNIQYF	TGTGCCAGCAGCCAAGGACAGGGAGAGGCACAAAACATTCAGTACTTC	few	16	TRBV4-2	TRBJ2-4	TRBD1
CASSPGVLWDTQYF	TGTGCCAGCAGCCCGGGAGTCCTCTGGGATACGCAGTATTTT	.	14	TRBV5-5	TRBJ2-3	.
CASSPKTGNTEAFF	TGTGCCAGCAGCCCTAAAACAGGGAACACTGAAGCTTTCTTT	.	14	TRBV7-2	TRBJ1-1	.
CASCCGGGSYEQYF	TGTGCCAGCTGTTGCGGGGGCGGCTCCTACGAGCAGTACTTC	.	14	TRBV18	TRBJ2-7	.
CASSLSTGNSGANVLTF	TGCGCCAGCAGCTTGAGTACGGGGAACTCTGGGGCCAACGTCCTGACTTTC	.	17	TRBV5-1	TRBJ2-6	.
CASSSDGHSYEQYF	TGCGCCAGCAGCAGCGACGGCCACTCCTACGAGCAGTACTTC	.	14	TRBV5-1	TRBJ2-7	.
CASSRRDHSYEQYF	TGTGCCAGCAGCCGACGGGACCACTCCTACGAGCAGTACTTC	.	14	TRBV3-1	TRBJ2-7	.
CSVPDPNEKLFF	TGCAGTGTCCCCGATCCTAATGAAAAACTGTTTTTT	.	12	TRBV20-1	TRBJ1-4	.
CSARAKETLLEQYF	TGCAGTGCCAGGGCAAAGGAAACCCTACTCGAGCAGTACTTC	.	14	TRBV20-1	TRBJ2-7	.
CSVPQTNEQFF	TGCAGTGTGCCCCAGACAAACGAGCAGTTCTTC	few	11	TRBV20-1	TRBJ2-1	.
CASSLPTGQNSGNTIYF	TGTGCCAGCAGCTTACCGACGGGACAGAACTCTGGAAACACCATATATTTT	few	17	TRBV5-6	TRBJ1-3	TRBD1
CASRRIGRNYEQNF	TGTGCCAGCAGACGGATCGGACGGAACTACGAGCAGAACTTC	.	14	TRBV6-1	TRBJ2-7	.
CSARDSGQGESPLHF	TGCAGTGCTAGAGATTCGGGACAGGGAGAATCACCCCTCCACTTT	many	15	TRBV20-1	TRBJ1-6	TRBD1